This passage covers 15 T cell receptor beta chains from one sample sequenced in a study of cytomegalovirus exposure and HLA in healthy donors. Profiled with immunoSEQ multiplex PCR; TCRdb holds only in-frame clones, not every one. Counted here are hundreds of thousands of clones, around 86% occurring once; the ten biggest clones make up 0.8% to 0.85%. What was sequenced was PBMCs. The receptors stem from a woman aged 18-29 years in good health and CMV-seronegative.

The chain couples TRBV2 to TRBJ2-4; D may be TRBD1 (6 bases). CDR3 length: 14 residues. CDR1 and CDR2 (germline): SNHLY, FYNNEI. Trimming cost V 5 bases and J 6 bases, with 14 bases left between them. CDR3 loop: CASSLGTWGNIQYF. The DNA for the CDR3 is TGTGCCAGCAGTTTGGGGACATGGGGAAACATTCAGTACTTC.

The chain carries TRBV6-6 and TRBJ2-7, with 10 positions matching TRBD1. Germline V lookup: CDR1 MNHNY, CDR2 SVGAGI (reference sequence). CDR3 length equals 13 residues. Trimming removed 2 bases from V and 5 bases from J; junction bases left unmatched: 0. CDR3 bases: TGTGCCAGCAGTTACGACAGGGGGCACGAGCAGTACTTC. Residues: CASSYDRGHEQYF.

The V call is TRBV13, the J call TRBJ2-7; 9 bases line up with TRBD2. Germline loops: CDR1 PRHDT, CDR2 FYEKMQ (reference sequence). The CDR3 is 12 residues long. J gave up 13 bases and V 2 bases, and 6 bases lay outside the gene matches. CDR3 sequence (DNA): TGTGCCAGCAGCTTAAGGGAGCGGGAGGCCTACTTC. It translates to CASSLREREAYF.

The chain recombines TRBV7-3 with TRBJ1-2; 9 nucleotides agree with TRBD1. The germline gives CDR1 SGHTA, CDR2 FQGTGA. Trimming at V came to 4 bases and at J to 7 bases, leaving 4 bases not matched to a gene. The CDR3 spans 13 residues. CDR3 region: CASSSGQGFGYTF. CDR3 sequence (DNA): TGTGCCAGCAGCTCTGGACAGGGGTTTGGCTACACCTTC. The full variable domain, in which reference TRBV7-3 and TRBJ1-2 provide the parts outside the CDR3, is GAGVSQTPSNKVTEKGKYVELRCDPISGHTALYWYRQSLGQGPEFLIYFQGTGAADDSGLPNDRFFAVRPEGSVSTLKIQRTERGDSAVYLCASSSGQGFGYTFGSGTRLTVV.

The chain has TRBV30 and TRBJ2-1; weak D call: TRBD2 (6 bases). CDR3 length: 15 residues. Looked up from germline, CDR1 is GTSNPN and CDR2 is SVGIG (reference sequence). The V gene lost 1 base and the J gene lost 8 bases, with 18 bases spanning the gap. CDR3 sequence (DNA): TGTGCCTGGAGTGATGTTAGCGGTATTAGGGATGAGCAGTTCTTC. This gives the protein CAWSDVSGIRDEQFF.

The chain couples TRBV5-1 to TRBJ2-5, with D perhaps matching TRBD1 (6 bases). V dropped 5 bases and J dropped 4 bases, with 15 bases sitting between them. CDR1 and CDR2 (germline): SGHRS, YFSETQ. CDR3 length equals 14 residues. The DNA for the CDR3 is TGCGCCAGCAGTTTGTACAGGGTTGGAGAGACCCAGTACTTC. Protein product: CASSLYRVGETQYF.

This sequence joins TRBV6-1 and TRBJ1-5, with 10 nucleotides matching TRBD1. CDR1 is MNHNS, CDR2 SASEGT, per germline. V lost 6 bases, J lost 4 bases, and 6 bases stayed unmatched. The CDR3 consists of 15 residues. This chain's CDR3 is CASRIRQGANQPQHF. CDR3 sequence (DNA): TGTGCCAGCAGGATTCGACAGGGGGCTAATCAGCCCCAGCATTTT.

The rearrangement links TRBV28 to TRBJ1-1; no clear D gene. This CDR3 is 15 amino acids long. Germline V gene sequence: CDR1 MDHEN, CDR2 SYDVKM. V was pared by 2 bases and J by 1 base, with 11 bases between. CDR3 sequence reads: CASSLRRVQNTEAFF. Here the CDR3 DNA reads TGTGCCAGCAGTTTACGACGGGTACAGAACACTGAAGCTTTCTTT.

The chain employs TRBV20-1 and TRBJ2-7, with a tentative D call TRBD2 (5 bases). V was cut by 6 bases and J by 6 bases, with 12 bases left in between. The CDR3 is made up of 11 amino acids. Germline CDR1 is DFQATT and CDR2 is SNEGSKA (reference sequence). The CDR3: CSAGSGTEQYF. In nucleotides, the CDR3 is TGCAGTGCCGGAAGCGGCACCGAGCAGTACTTC.

The chain has TRBV19 and TRBJ2-2; 8 nucleotides align to TRBD2. Germline V gene sequence: CDR1 LNHDA, CDR2 SQIVND (reference sequence). V lost 5 bases to trimming and J lost 5 bases; unmatched junction nucleotides: 7. CDR3 length: 15 amino acids. The CDR3, as DNA: TGTGCCAGTAGTTCGAGCGGGAGAGGAACCGGGGAGCTGTTTTTT. It encodes CASSSSGRGTGELFF.

V gene TRBV27 combines with J gene TRBJ1-1, with a tentative D call TRBD1 (5 bases). There are 15 residues in the CDR3. Germline lookup yields CDR1 MNHEY and CDR2 SMNVEV (reference sequence). Trimming left V 6 bases short and J 5 bases short, with 19 bases between. The CDR3 sequence: CASSPWRGMGTEAFF. The CDR3 nucleotides are TGTGCCAGCAGCCCCTGGCGGGGGATGGGGACTGAAGCTTTCTTT.

The chain carries TRBV2 and TRBJ2-2; 10 nucleotides align to TRBD2. The germline gives CDR1 SNHLY, CDR2 FYNNEI. The CDR3 consists of 15 residues. Trimming removed 4 bases from V and 5 bases from J; junction bases left unmatched: 4. In DNA form, the CDR3 reads TGTGCCAGCAGTGCAGCGGGGGGGAGGACCGGGGAGCTGTTTTTT. It specifies CASSAAGGRTGELFF.

The chain combines TRBV29-1 with TRBJ1-1, with unresolved D. V lost 5 bases, J lost 1 base, and 17 bases lay in between. CDR1 is SQVTM, CDR2 ANQGSEA, per germline. This CDR3 has 15 residues. The CDR3 loop is CSVPDLGGPNTEAFF. CDR3 coding DNA: TGCAGCGTTCCCGATCTCGGAGGCCCGAACACTGAAGCTTTCTTT.

The chain recombines TRBV7-2 with TRBJ2-5; the D is unclear. The V gene's germline CDR1 is SGHTA and CDR2 FQGNSA. Trimming cost V 3 bases and J 5 bases, with 4 bases left between them. The length of the CDR3 is 11 residues. The CDR3 is CASSFGETQYF. CDR3 sequence (DNA): TGTGCCAGCAGCTTCGGGGAGACCCAGTACTTC.

The chain combines TRBV11-2 with TRBJ2-1, with 9 nucleotides matching TRBD2. Trimming removed 2 bases from V and 4 bases from J; junction bases left unmatched: 6. The CDR3 loop spans 16 amino acids. CDR1 SGHAT and CDR2 FQNNGV come from the germline V gene. This chain's CDR3 is CASSLISGRTYNEQFF. The CDR3 DNA reads as TGTGCCAGCAGCTTAATCAGCGGGAGGACGTACAATGAGCAGTTCTTC.